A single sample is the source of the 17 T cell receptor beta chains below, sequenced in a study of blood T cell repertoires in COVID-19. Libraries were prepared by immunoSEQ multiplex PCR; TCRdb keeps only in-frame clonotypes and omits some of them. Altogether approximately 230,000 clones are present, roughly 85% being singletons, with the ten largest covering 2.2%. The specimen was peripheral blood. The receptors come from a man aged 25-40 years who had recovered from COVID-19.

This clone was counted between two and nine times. This CDR3 reads CASSFGGMGQPQHF. The CDR3, as DNA: TGTGCCAGCAGCTTTGGAGGAATGGGACAGCCCCAGCATTTT. The V call is TRBV7-2, the J call TRBJ1-5; D remains unclear. The CDR3 is made up of 14 amino acids. The germline V gene encodes CDR1 SGHTA and CDR2 FQGNSA. The V end was cut by 3 bases, the J end by 7 bases, with 13 bases between. Full variable domain (missing parts from reference TRBV7-2 and TRBJ1-5): GAGVSQSPSNKVTEKGKDVELRCDPISGHTALYWYRQSLGQGLEFLIYFQGNSAPDKSGLPSDRFSAERTGGSVSTLTIQRTQQEDSAVYLCASSFGGMGQPQHFGDGTRLSIL.

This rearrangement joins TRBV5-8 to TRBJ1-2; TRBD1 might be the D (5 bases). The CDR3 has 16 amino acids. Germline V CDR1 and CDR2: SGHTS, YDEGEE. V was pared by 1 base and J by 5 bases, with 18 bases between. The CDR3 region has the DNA TGTGCCAGCAGCTTGTTCGGTGGTCAGGGTACTTATGGCTACACCTTC. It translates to CASSLFGGQGTYGYTF.

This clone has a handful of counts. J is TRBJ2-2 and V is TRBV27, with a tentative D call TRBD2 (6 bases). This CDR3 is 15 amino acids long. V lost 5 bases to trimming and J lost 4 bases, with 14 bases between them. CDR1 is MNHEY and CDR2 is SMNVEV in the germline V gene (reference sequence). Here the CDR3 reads CASSPRQGGTGELFF. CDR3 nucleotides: TGTGCCAGCAGTCCCCGGCAGGGAGGCACCGGGGAGCTGTTTTTT.

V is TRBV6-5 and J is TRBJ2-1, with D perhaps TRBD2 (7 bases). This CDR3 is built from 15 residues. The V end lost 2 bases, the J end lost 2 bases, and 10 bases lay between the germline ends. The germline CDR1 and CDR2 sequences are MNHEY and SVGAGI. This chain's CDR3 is CASSYGGAAYNEQFF. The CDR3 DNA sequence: TGTGCCAGCAGTTACGGGGGGGCCGCCTACAATGAGCAGTTCTTC.

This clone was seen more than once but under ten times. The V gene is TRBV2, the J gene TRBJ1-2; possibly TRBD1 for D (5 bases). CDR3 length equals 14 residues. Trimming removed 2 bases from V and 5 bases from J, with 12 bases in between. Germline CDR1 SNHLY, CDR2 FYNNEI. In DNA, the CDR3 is TGTGCCAGCAGTGAATCAAGGCAGGGATATGGCTACACCTTC. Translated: CASSESRQGYGYTF.

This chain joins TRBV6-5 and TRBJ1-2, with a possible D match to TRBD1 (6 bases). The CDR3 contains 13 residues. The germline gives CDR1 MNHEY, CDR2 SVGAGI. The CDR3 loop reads CAITGSPDYGYTF. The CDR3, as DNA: TGTGCTATAACAGGGTCCCCGGACTATGGCTACACCTTC.

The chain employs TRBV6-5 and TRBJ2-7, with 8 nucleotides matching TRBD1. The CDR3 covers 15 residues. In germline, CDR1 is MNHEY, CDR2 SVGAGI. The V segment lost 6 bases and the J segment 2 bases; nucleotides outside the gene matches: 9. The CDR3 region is CASRPITGGTYEQYF. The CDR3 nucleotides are TGTGCCAGCAGACCCATTACAGGGGGGACCTACGAGCAGTACTTC.

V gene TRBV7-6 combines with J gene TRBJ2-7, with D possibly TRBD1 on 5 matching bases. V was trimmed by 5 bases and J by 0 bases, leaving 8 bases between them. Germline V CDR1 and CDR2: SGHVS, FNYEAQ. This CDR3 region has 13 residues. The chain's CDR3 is CASSHGHSYEQYF. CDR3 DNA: TGTGCCAGCAGCCACGGACACTCCTACGAGCAGTACTTC. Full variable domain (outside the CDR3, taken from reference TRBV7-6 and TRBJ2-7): GAGVSQSPRYKVTKRGQDVALRCDPISGHVSLYWYRQALGQGPEFLTYFNYEAQQDKSGLPNDRFSAERPEGSISTLTIQRTEQRDSAMYRCASSHGHSYEQYFGPGTRLTVT.

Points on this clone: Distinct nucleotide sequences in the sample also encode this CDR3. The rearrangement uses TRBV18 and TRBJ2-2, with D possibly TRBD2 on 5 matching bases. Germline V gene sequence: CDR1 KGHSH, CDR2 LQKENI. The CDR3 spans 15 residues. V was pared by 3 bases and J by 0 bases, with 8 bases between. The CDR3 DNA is TGTGCCAGCTCACCGCGCGGGCCGAACACCGGGGAGCTGTTTTTT. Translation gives CASSPRGPNTGELFF.

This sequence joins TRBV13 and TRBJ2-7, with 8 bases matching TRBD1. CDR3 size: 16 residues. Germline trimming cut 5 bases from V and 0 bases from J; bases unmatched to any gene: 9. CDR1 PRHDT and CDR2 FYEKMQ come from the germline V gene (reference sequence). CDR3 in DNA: TGTGCCAGCAGCAAATACAGGGGGTCAAGCTCCTACGAGCAGTACTTC. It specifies CASSKYRGSSSYEQYF. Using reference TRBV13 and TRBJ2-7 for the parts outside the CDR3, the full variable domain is AAGVIQSPRHLIKEKRETATLKCYPIPRHDTVYWYQQGPGQDPQFLISFYEKMQSDKGSIPDRFSAQQFSDYHSELNMSSLELGDSALYFCASSKYRGSSSYEQYFGPGTRLTVT.

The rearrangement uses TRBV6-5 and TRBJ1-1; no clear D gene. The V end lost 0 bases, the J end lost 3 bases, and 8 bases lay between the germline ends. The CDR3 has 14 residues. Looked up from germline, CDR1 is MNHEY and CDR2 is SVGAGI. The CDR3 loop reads CASSYSSAYTEAFF. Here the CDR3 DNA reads TGTGCCAGCAGTTACTCGAGCGCTTACACTGAAGCTTTCTTT.

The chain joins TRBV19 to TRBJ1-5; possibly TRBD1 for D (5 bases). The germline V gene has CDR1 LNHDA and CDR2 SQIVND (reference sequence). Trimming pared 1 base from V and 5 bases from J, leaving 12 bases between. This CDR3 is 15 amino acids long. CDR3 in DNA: TGTGCCAGTAGTATAGGCAGGGTCTCCTATCAGCCCCAGCATTTT. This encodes CASSIGRVSYQPQHF.

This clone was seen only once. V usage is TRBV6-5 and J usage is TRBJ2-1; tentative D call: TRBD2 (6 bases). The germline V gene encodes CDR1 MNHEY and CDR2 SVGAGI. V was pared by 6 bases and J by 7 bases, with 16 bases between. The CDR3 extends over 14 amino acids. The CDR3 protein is CASRDGGYHNEQFF. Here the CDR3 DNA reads TGTGCCAGCAGGGATGGGGGGTATCATAATGAGCAGTTCTTC.

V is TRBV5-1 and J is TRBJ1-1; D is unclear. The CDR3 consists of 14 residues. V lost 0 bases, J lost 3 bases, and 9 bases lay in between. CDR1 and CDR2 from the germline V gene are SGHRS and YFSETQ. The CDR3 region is CASSLEGVYTEAFF. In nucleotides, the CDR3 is TGCGCCAGCAGCTTGGAGGGAGTGTACACTGAAGCTTTCTTT.

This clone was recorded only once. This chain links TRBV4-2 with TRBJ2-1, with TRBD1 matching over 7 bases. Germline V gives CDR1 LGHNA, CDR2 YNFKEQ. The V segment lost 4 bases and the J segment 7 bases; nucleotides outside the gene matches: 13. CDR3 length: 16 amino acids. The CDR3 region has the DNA TGTGCCAGCAGCCCCCGGTGGGACAGCGGCGGAAATGAGCAGTTCTTC. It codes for CASSPRWDSGGNEQFF.

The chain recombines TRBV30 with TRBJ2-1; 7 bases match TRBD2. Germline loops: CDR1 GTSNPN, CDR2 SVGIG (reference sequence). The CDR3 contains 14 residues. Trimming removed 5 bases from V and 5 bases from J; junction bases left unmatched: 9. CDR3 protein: CAWSERGRDNEQFF. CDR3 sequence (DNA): TGTGCCTGGTCCGAGCGGGGAAGGGACAATGAGCAGTTCTTC.

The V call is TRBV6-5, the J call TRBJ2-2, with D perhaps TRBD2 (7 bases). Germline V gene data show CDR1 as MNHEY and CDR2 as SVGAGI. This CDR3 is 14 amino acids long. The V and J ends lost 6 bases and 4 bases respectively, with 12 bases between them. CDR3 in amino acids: CASRWGGGTGELFF. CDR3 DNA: TGTGCCAGCAGATGGGGGGGCGGCACCGGGGAGCTGTTTTTT.